This T cell receptor (beta chain) comes out of a study of OX40 agonist ivuxolimab in advanced cancers. Study information: Each patient was given ivuxolimab into a vein every 2 weeks, at 0.01 to 10 mg/kg. Patients treated during dose escalation were battling hepatocellular carcinoma, melanoma, renal cell or head and neck cancer.

This clone has a single count. Trimming left V 8 bases short and J 5 bases short, with 12 bases between. The germline V gene has CDR1 PRHDT and CDR2 FYEKMQ (reference sequence). This CDR3 contains 13 residues. Drawing of blood for sampling happened at baseline, at cycle 4 day 1, and at cycle 7 day 1. Method: immunoSEQ multiplex PCR; TCRdb's copy keeps in-frame clones and lacks some. The sample lists around 44,000 clones; around nine tenths were seen once. The chain employs TRBV13 and TRBJ2-2; the D gene is possibly TRBD2 (5 bases). The sequence was collected from an adult with an advanced solid tumor such as melanoma, head and neck, liver or kidney cancer. The sequenced sample was CD4+ or CD8+ T cells sorted from blood, obtained in a trial of the OX40 agonist ivuxolimab. CDR3 sequence (DNA): TGTGCCAGCCGGAGGCTCCAGACCGGGGAGCTGTTTTTT. Amino acid sequence: CASRRLQTGELFF.